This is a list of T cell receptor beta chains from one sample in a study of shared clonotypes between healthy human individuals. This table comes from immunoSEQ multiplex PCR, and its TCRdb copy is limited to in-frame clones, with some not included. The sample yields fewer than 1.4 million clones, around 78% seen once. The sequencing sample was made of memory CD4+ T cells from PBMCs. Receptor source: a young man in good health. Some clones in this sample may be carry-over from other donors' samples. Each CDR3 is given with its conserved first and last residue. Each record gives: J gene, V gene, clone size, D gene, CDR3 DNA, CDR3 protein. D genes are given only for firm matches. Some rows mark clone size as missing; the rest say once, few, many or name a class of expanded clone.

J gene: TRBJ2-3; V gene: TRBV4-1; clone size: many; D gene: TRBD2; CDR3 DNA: TGCGCCAGCAGCCAAGGGGGCGGGAGGGCCCAAGATACGCAGTATTTT; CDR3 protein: CASSQGGGRAQDTQYF
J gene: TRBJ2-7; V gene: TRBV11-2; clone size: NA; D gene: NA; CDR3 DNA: TGTGCCAGCAGCTTAGAGCTACCTATGGGGGGTAGCTCCTACGAGCAGTACTTC; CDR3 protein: CASSLELPMGGSSYEQYF
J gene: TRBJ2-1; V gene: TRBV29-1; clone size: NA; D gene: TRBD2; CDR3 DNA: TGCAGCGTCCCAACTAGCGGGAGTAGGAATGAGCAGTTCTTC; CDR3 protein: CSVPTSGSRNEQFF
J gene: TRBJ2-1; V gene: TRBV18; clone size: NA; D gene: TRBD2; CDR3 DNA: TGTGCCAGCTCACCAAAGACTAGCGGGGATTACAATGAGCAGTTCTTC; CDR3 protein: CASSPKTSGDYNEQFF
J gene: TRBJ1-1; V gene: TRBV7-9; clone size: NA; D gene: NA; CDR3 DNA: TGTGCCAGCAGCTGGGGGCCGGCTGGCACTGAAGCTTTCTTT; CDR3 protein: CASSWGPAGTEAFF
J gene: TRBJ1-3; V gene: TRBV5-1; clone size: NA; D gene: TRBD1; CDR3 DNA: TGCGCCAGCAGCACGGACAGGGGAGGAAACACCATATATTTT; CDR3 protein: CASSTDRGGNTIYF
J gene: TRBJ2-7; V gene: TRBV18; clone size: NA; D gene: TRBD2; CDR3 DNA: TGTGCCAGCTCACCAGGGCTAGCGGATCCCTCCTACGAGCAGTACTTC; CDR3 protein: CASSPGLADPSYEQYF
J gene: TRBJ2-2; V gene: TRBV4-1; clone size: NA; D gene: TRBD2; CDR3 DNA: TGCGCCAGCAGCCAGGGACTAGCGGGAGTATTAACCGGGGAGCTGTTTTTT; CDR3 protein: CASSQGLAGVLTGELFF
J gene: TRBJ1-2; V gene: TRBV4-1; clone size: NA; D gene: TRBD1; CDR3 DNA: TGCGCCAGCAGCCATCCCTCGACAGGGGACTATGGCTACACCTTC; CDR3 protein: CASSHPSTGDYGYTF
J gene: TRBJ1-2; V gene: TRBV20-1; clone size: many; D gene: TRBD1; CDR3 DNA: TGCAGTGCTCACAGGGGGATAGGCTACACCTTC; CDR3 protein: CSAHRGIGYTF
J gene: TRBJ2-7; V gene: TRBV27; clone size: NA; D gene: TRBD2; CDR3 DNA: TGTGCCAGCAGTTTGTTCTCCAGCGGGACTCCGTACGAGCAGTACTTC; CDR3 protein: CASSLFSSGTPYEQYF
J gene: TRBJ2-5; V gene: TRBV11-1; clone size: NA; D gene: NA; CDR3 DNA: TGTGCCAGCAGCGCGCGGGGTGGGGTGTACCAAGAGACCCAGTACTTC; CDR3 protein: CASSARGGVYQETQYF
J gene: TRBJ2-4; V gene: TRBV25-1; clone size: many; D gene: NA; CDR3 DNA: TGTGCCAGCAGGGGGGACGGAAACATTCAGTACTTC; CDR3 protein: CASRGDGNIQYF
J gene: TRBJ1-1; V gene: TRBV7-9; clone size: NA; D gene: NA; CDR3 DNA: TGTGCCAGCAGCCTGAAATTGGCAGGGACACTTGAAGCTTTCTTT; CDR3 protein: CASSLKLAGTLEAFF
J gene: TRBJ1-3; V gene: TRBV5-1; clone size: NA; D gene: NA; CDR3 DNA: TGCGCCAGCAGCCCAGGGGAATCTGGAAACACCATATATTTT; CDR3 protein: CASSPGESGNTIYF
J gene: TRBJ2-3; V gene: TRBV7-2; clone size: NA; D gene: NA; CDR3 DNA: TGTGCCAGCAGCCCCCTGAGTACCACAGATACGCAGTATTTT; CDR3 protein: CASSPLSTTDTQYF
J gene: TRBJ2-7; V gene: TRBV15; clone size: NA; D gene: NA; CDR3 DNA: TGTGCCACCAGCCTCAAGGGACCCTACGAGCAGTACTTC; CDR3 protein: CATSLKGPYEQYF
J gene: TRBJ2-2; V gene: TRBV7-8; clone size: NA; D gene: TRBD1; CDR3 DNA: TGTGCCAGCAGCCGGGACAGGGTCGTCACCGGGGAGCTGTTTTTT; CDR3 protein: CASSRDRVVTGELFF
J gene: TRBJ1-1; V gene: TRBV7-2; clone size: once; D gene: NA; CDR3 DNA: TGTGCCAGCAGCCCAACCCAGGGTACTGAAGCTTTCTTT; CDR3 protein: CASSPTQGTEAFF
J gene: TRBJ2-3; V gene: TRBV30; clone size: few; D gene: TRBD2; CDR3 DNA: TGTGCCTGGGGGACTAGCGCGAACACAGATACGCAGTATTTT; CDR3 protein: CAWGTSANTDTQYF
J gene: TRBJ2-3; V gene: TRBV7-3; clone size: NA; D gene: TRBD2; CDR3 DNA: TGTGCCAGTACTACCGGACTAGCGACGAGCACAGATACGCAGTATTTT; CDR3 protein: CASTTGLATSTDTQYF
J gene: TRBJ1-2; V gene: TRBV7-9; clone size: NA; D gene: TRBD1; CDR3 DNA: TGTGCCAGCAGCCCGGGACAGGGGAGAGGTCTCGATGGCTACACCTTC; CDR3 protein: CASSPGQGRGLDGYTF
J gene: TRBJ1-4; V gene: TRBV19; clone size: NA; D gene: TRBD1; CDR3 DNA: TGTGCCAGTAGTTCATCCATCGGGACAGGGAGCGAAAAACTGTTTTTT; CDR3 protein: CASSSSIGTGSEKLFF
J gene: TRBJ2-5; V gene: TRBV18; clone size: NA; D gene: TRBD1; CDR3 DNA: TGTGCCAGCTCAAACAGGGGTGAGACCCAGTACTTC; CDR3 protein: CASSNRGETQYF
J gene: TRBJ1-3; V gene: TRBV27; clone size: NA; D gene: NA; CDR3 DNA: TGTGCCAGCAGTTTGTCGAATGGAAACACCATATATTTT; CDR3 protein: CASSLSNGNTIYF
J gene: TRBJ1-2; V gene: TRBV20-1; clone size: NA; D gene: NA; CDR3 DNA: TGCAGTGCTAGGAGTGGCTACACCTTC; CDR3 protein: CSARSGYTF
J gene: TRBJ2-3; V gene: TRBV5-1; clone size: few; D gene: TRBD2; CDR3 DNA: TGCGCCAGCAGCTTGATGGCTCTAGCGGGAGCAGATACGCAGTATTTT; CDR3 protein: CASSLMALAGADTQYF
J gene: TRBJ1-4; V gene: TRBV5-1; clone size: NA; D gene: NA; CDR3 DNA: TGCGCCAGCAGCTTGGGCGCTTCGAGTGATGAAAAACTGTTTTTT; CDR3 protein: CASSLGASSDEKLFF
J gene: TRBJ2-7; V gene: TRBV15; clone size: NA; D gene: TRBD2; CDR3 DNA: TGTGCCACCAGCAGAGGAACCCCGGGACTAGCCTACGAGCAGTACTTC; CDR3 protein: CATSRGTPGLAYEQYF
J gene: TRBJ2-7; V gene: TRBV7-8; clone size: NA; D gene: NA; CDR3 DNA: TGTGCCAGCAGCTGGTACAGGACCGGGGGCGAGCAGTACTTC; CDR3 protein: CASSWYRTGGEQYF
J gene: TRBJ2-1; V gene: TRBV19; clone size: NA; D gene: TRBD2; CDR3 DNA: TGTGCCAGTAGTACGACACTAGCGGGAGGGCTAGTTGAGCAGTTCTTC; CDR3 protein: CASSTTLAGGLVEQFF
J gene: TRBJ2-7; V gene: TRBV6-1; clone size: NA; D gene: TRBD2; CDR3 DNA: TGTGCCAGCAGTGAATCTGCGGGAGAAGCTTGGGAGCAGTACTTC; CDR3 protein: CASSESAGEAWEQYF
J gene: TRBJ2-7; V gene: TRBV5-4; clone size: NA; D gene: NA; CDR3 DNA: TGTGCCAGCAGCCGAAGCGAGTCCTCCTCCTACGAGCAGTACTTC; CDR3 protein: CASSRSESSSYEQYF
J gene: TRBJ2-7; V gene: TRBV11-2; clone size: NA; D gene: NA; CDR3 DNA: TGTGCCAGCAGCTTAGAGGCCGAGCAGTACTTC; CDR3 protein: CASSLEAEQYF
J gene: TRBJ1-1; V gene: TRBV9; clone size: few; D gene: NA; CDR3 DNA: TGTGCCAGCAGCGTAAGCAGTAACACTGAAGCTTTCTTT; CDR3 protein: CASSVSSNTEAFF
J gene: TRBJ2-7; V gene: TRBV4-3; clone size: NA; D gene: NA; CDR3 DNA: TGCGCCAGCAGCCAAGAGGGGGCGGGCTCCTACGAGCAGTACTTC; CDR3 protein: CASSQEGAGSYEQYF
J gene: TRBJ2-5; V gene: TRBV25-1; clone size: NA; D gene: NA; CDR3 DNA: TGTGCCTCCCAAGAGCAGGGGCGGGAGACCCAGTACTTC; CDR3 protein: CASQEQGRETQYF